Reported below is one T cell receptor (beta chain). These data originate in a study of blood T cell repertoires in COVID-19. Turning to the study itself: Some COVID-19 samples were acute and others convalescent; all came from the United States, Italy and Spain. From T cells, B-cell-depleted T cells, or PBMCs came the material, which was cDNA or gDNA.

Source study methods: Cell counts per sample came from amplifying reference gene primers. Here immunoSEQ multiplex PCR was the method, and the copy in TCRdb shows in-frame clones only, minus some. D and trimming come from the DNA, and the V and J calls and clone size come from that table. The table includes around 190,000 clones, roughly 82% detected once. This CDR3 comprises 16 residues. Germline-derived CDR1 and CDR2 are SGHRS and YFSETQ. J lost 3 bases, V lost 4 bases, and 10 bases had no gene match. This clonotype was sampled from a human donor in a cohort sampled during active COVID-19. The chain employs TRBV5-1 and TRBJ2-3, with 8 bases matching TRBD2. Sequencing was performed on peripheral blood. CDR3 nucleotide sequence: TGCGCCAGCAGCCCCATGTGGGGCGGGAGGACAGATACGCAGTATTTT. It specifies CASSPMWGGRTDTQYF.